This T cell receptor (beta chain) stems from a study of cytomegalovirus exposure and HLA in healthy donors. The PCR employed 60 Vbeta primers together with 13 Jbeta primers. Sequenced by immunoSEQ multiplex PCR; TCRdb stores in-frame clones only, minus some. The sample lists around 210,000 clones, around 79% occurring once. General study findings and limits: In vitro, a few CMV-associated chains proved specific for CMV antigens.

The germline CDR1 and CDR2 sequences are GTSNPN and SVGIG (reference sequence). V was cut by 0 bases and J by 6 bases, with 16 bases left in between. The CDR3 is 15 amino acids. With regard to this clone: Its antigen is not identified.

The chain combines TRBV30 with TRBJ2-3, with D possibly matching TRBD1 (5 bases). The origin of this receptor is a male donor in good health and CMV-seropositive. The sequenced sample was PBMCs. The CDR3 region is CAWSVKGRWSDTQYF. CDR3 coding DNA: TGTGCCTGGAGTGTAAAGGGGCGCTGGTCGGATACGCAGTATTTT. The complete variable domain, with remaining parts taken from reference TRBV30 and TRBJ2-3, reads SQTIHQWPATLVQPVGSPLSLECTVEGTSNPNLYWYRQAAGRGLQLLFYSVGIGQISSEVPQNLSASRPQDRQFILSSKKLLLSDSGFYLCAWSVKGRWSDTQYFGPGTRLTVL.